This is a list of T cell receptor beta chains from one sample in a study of OX40 agonist ivuxolimab in advanced cancers. Some clones are missing from TCRdb's copy, which holds only in-frame ones; the method was immunoSEQ multiplex PCR. The sample includes under 80,000 clones, around 86% seen only once; the top ten take 0.5% to 0.55%. This sample comprised CD4+ or CD8+ T cells sorted from blood, obtained in a trial of the OX40 agonist ivuxolimab. The receptors here all came from an adult with an advanced solid tumor such as melanoma, head and neck, liver or kidney cancer. CDR3s include the opening cysteine and the closing phenylalanine or tryptophan. The order of the fields is D gene, V gene, CDR3 length, J gene, clone size, CDR3 DNA, CDR3 protein. A D gene is named only where the DNA matches it firmly. Clone sizes are given selectively: once, few, many, or a class where the clone is expanded.

TRBD2	TRBV5-1	16	TRBJ2-2	.	TGCGCCAGCAGCCCCTGGGGGGGGTCTGCTGCCGGGGAGCTGTTTTTT	CASSPWGGSAAGELFF
.	TRBV18	14	TRBJ2-1	.	TGTGCCAGCTCACCATCGGGGACTGTCAATGAGCAGTTCTTC	CASSPSGTVNEQFF
.	TRBV28	16	TRBJ1-6	.	TGTGCCAGCAGACCTAGTACAGGGCCGGCTAATTCACCCCTCCACTTT	CASRPSTGPANSPLHF
.	TRBV4-1	13	TRBJ2-5	.	TGCGCCAGCAGCTTTATAGGGTCAGAGACCCAGTACTTC	CASSFIGSETQYF
TRBD2	TRBV18	12	TRBJ2-7	.	TGTGCCAGCTCACCCGGACTAGCCGAGCAGTACTTC	CASSPGLAEQYF
TRBD2	TRBV11-3	15	TRBJ2-1	.	TGTGCCAGCAGCTTAATCAGCGGGAGTAGTAATGAGCAGTTCTTC	CASSLISGSSNEQFF
.	TRBV7-2	13	TRBJ2-7	.	TGTGCCAGCAGCCTAAGTAGGGGGAACGAGCAGTACTTC	CASSLSRGNEQYF
.	TRBV28	12	TRBJ2-5	.	TGTGCCAGCAGACTAAGTGGGGAGACCCAGTACTTC	CASRLSGETQYF
.	TRBV2	14	TRBJ2-2	many	TGTGCCAGCAGCAAACAGGAGAACACCGGGGAGCTGTTTTTT	CASSKQENTGELFF
.	TRBV19	14	TRBJ1-5	few	TGTGCCAGTACATCCCCAGGGGCCGGGCAGCCCCAGCATTTT	CASTSPGAGQPQHF
TRBD1	TRBV28	15	TRBJ2-5	.	TGTGCCAGCTCCCCGCCTACAGGGGCCGAGGGGACCCAGTACTTC	CASSPPTGAEGTQYF
.	TRBV30	14	TRBJ2-5	.	TGTGCCTGGAGTCCCGACGCAAAGGGGGGGACCCAGTACTTC	CAWSPDAKGGTQYF
.	TRBV14	13	TRBJ1-1	.	TGTGCCAGCAGCCGGACAGTCAACACTGAAGCTTTCTTT	CASSRTVNTEAFF
.	TRBV2	14	TRBJ1-1	.	TGTGCCAGCAGGGAGGGACCCTTTAACACTGAAGCTTTCTTT	CASREGPFNTEAFF
.	TRBV6-6	13	TRBJ2-3	.	TGTGCCAGCAGTCTCGACCCCACAGATACGCAGTATTTT	CASSLDPTDTQYF
TRBD1	TRBV11-2	14	TRBJ2-5	.	TGTGCCAGCAGCTCCCAGGGGGCCGGGGAGACCCAGTACTTC	CASSSQGAGETQYF
.	TRBV4-2	12	TRBJ1-1	.	TGTGCCAGCAGCCGGGAGGGCACTGAAGCTTTCTTT	CASSREGTEAFF
.	TRBV19	14	TRBJ2-5	few	TGTGCCAGTAGTAATCCCTATAGGGGAGAGACCCAGTACTTC	CASSNPYRGETQYF
TRBD2	TRBV11-3	17	TRBJ2-3	.	TGTGCCAGCAGCAAGAGAAGAGCGGGGGCCCGCACAGATACGCAGTATTTT	CASSKRRAGARTDTQYF
.	TRBV6-5	15	TRBJ2-5	few	TGTGCCAGCAGAAATCAGGGGGGGTGGAGAGAGACCCAGTACTTC	CASRNQGGWRETQYF
TRBD1	TRBV27	15	TRBJ2-7	.	TGTGCCAGCAGTCTACGTGGGACAGGGGGAACCGAGCAGTACTTC	CASSLRGTGGTEQYF
.	TRBV9	14	TRBJ2-3	.	TGTGCCAGCAGCCCTTTCCCTAGTGCCGATACGCAGTATTTT	CASSPFPSADTQYF
.	TRBV7-2	15	TRBJ2-2	.	TGTGCCAGCAGCTTATTTGTAGGAAACACCGGGGAGCTGTTTTTT	CASSLFVGNTGELFF
.	TRBV12-5	12	TRBJ2-3	.	TGTGCTAGTGCCCAAGAGGGCTATACGCAGTATTTT	CASAQEGYTQYF
.	TRBV29-1	16	TRBJ1-1	few	TGCAGCGTTTTTCCTCCACGGACAGTTAGGAACACTGAAGCTTTCTTT	CSVFPPRTVRNTEAFF
.	TRBV5-6	12	TRBJ1-2	.	TGTGCCAGCAGCTTGGGACAGCAAGGCTACACCTTC	CASSLGQQGYTF
.	TRBV7-8	17	TRBJ1-5	few	TGTGCCAGCAGCTTACGCGACTATGGCGGCCGCAATCAGCCCCAGCATTTT	CASSLRDYGGRNQPQHF
.	TRBV7-2	13	TRBJ1-1	.	TGTGCCAGCAGCCACCCAAGGGGCACTGAAGCTTTCTTT	CASSHPRGTEAFF
.	TRBV4-3	15	TRBJ1-6	.	TGCGCCAGCAGCCGCGAGAGACAGAATAATTCACCCCTCCACTTT	CASSRERQNNSPLHF
.	TRBV2	12	TRBJ2-7	.	TGTGCCAGCAGTGTACAGAGCTACGAGCAGTACTTC	CASSVQSYEQYF
.	TRBV7-6	11	TRBJ1-2	few	TGTGCCAGCAGCAGGGGCGGTGGCTACACCTTC	CASSRGGGYTF
.	TRBV27	15	TRBJ1-1	.	TGTGCCAGCAGTTTATTCGGGGGGGGGATCTCTGAAGCTTTCTTT	CASSLFGGGISEAFF
.	TRBV7-3	14	TRBJ2-1	.	TGTGCCAGCAGCTTAACGTCCACAGGGAATGAGCAGTTCTTC	CASSLTSTGNEQFF
.	TRBV19	14	TRBJ2-2	.	TGTGCCAGTAGTAAGGCCCCTGGGGCCGGGGAGCTGTTTTTT	CASSKAPGAGELFF
.	TRBV2	13	TRBJ1-1	.	TGTGCTAGCAGTGACCAGTCGAACACTGAAGCTTTCTTT	CASSDQSNTEAFF
TRBD1	TRBV12-5	16	TRBJ2-1	.	TGTGCTAGGCCTTGGCGCCTGACAGGGTGGTCACTCGAGCAGTTCTTC	CARPWRLTGWSLEQFF
TRBD1	TRBV28	16	TRBJ2-1	.	TGTGCCAGCAGTTCCCCCCCGGGACAGGGCTATTATGAGCAGTTCTTC	CASSSPPGQGYYEQFF
.	TRBV19	14	TRBJ1-2	.	TGTGCCAGTAGTTTACCGCAGGGGATCTATGGCTACACCTTC	CASSLPQGIYGYTF
.	TRBV11-2	14	TRBJ2-7	few	TGTGCCAGCAGCTTTACTCGGGGAGCCTACGAGCAGTACTTC	CASSFTRGAYEQYF
.	TRBV28	16	TRBJ2-5	.	TGTGCCAGCAGTTTCCCCAAATACAGGGCCCCAGAGACCCAGTACTTC	CASSFPKYRAPETQYF
.	TRBV10-2	14	TRBJ1-1	.	TGCGCCGCAAGCCGGGGGGTCGGGAACACTGAAGCTTTCTTT	CAASRGVGNTEAFF
TRBD1	TRBV5-4	14	TRBJ2-7	.	TGTGCCAGCAGCCAAGGGACAGGGGGCAACGAGCAGTACTTC	CASSQGTGGNEQYF
.	TRBV27	14	TRBJ2-1	once	TGTGCCAGCAGTCCCCGAGTCGCTAACAATGAGCAGTTCTTC	CASSPRVANNEQFF
.	TRBV7-2	13	TRBJ1-2	.	TGTGCCAGCAGCTTAGACAAGAACTATGGCTACACCTTC	CASSLDKNYGYTF
TRBD1	TRBV28	15	TRBJ2-7	.	TGTGCCAGCAGTCCCCCAGGGGGCAGCTCCTACGAGCAGTACTTC	CASSPPGGSSYEQYF